Below are 8 T cell receptor beta chains sequenced from a single sample in a study of T cells expressing NK-cell markers. One entry per CDR3 protein, without DNA, is what TCRdb gives after re-calling the 5' RACE reads. This table lists a few hundred thousand distinct CDR3 sequences. Sequencing used blood T cells: a sorted CD56 or NKG2C T cell subset, CD4+ or CD8+ T cells, or bulk PBMC T cells (not recorded which). The receptors were gathered from a woman in her forties or fifties in good health.

This sequence joins TRBV6-1 and TRBJ2-2. The CDR3 runs 14 residues. CDR1 MNHNS and CDR2 SASEGT come from the germline V gene. This chain's CDR3 is CASSVQLNTGELFF.

The CDR3 reads CASHQGTKRYAQYF. This chain joins TRBV6-2 or TRBV6-3 and TRBJ2-3; TCRdb selects TRBD1, and the lack of DNA leaves this call unchecked. Per the germline V gene, CDR1 is MNHEY and CDR2 is SVGEGT. This CDR3 has 14 amino acids.

The chain couples TRBV20-1 to TRBJ2-5; the TCRdb D gene call, TRBD2, has no DNA to confirm it. The CDR3 consists of 15 residues. Germline assignment: CDR1 DFQATT and CDR2 SNEGSKA (reference sequence). Here the CDR3 reads CSARDLVGGRETQYF.

V usage is TRBV20-1 and J usage is TRBJ1-2; TCRdb's D gene call, TRBD1, goes unchecked for lack of DNA. CDR3 length: 13 residues. Germline-derived CDR1 and CDR2 are DFQATT and SNEGSKA (reference sequence). CDR3 protein: CSANRDHLGGYTF.

The V and J genes are TRBV6-5 and TRBJ2-3; TCRdb picks TRBD1, but there is no DNA to check that call. Germline CDR1 MNHEY, CDR2 SVGAGI. CDR3 length: 15 amino acids. The CDR3 here is CASSAGQGPTDTQYF.

The V gene is TRBV7-6, the J gene TRBJ2-5; the TRBD2 assignment by TCRdb is unverifiable without DNA. This CDR3 is 16 amino acids long. Germline V gives CDR1 SGHVS, CDR2 FNYEAQ. The CDR3 protein is CASSFQSGSGGETQYF. Supplemented by reference TRBV7-6 and TRBJ2-5, the full variable domain reads GAGVSQSPRYKVTKRGQDVALRCDPISGHVSLYWYRQALGQGPEFLTYFNYEAQQDKSGLPNDRFSAERPEGSISTLTIQRTEQRDSAMYRCASSFQSGSGGETQYFGPGTRLLVL.

J is TRBJ2-1 and V is TRBV5-1; TCRdb's assignment of TRBD1 cannot be checked, as there is no DNA. The CDR3 is 14 amino acids. Germline V gene data show CDR1 as SGHRS and CDR2 as YFSETQ. The CDR3 is CASSLTGTGNEQFF.

The rearrangement links TRBV20-1 to TRBJ2-5; the TCRdb call, TRBD1, lacks DNA for checking. The CDR3 consists of 13 residues. Germline loops: CDR1 DFQATT, CDR2 SNEGSKA (reference sequence). The CDR3 sequence: CSAEDRASGTQYF.